Below, 15 T cell receptor beta chains from the same sample are listed, as sequenced in a study of long-term antiretroviral therapy in people with HIV. The assay used was immunoSEQ (version v3.0), run at survey level. Method: immunoSEQ multiplex PCR; TCRdb's copy keeps in-frame clones and lacks some. There are about 44,000 clones in the sample; over 90% occur only once, and approximately 2.5% lies in the top ten. The input for sequencing was unsorted PBMCs, taken 3.7 years after starting antiretroviral therapy. These receptor sequences come from a woman in her 50s with HIV.

This chain uses TRBV29-1 with TRBJ1-2, with D possibly TRBD1 on 6 matching bases. The CDR3 covers 13 residues. With 7 bases removed from V and 0 bases from J, the gap between germline ends came to 12 bases. Germline assignment: CDR1 SQVTM and CDR2 ANQGSEA. CDR3 DNA: TGCAGCGCGTTCCGACAGGCTAACTATGGCTACACCTTC. Residues: CSAFRQANYGYTF. Based on the CDR3 plus reference TRBV29-1 and TRBJ1-2, the full variable domain is SAVISQKPSRDICQRGTSLTIQCQVDSQVTMMFWYRQQPGQSLTLIATANQGSEATYESGFVIDKFPISRPNLTFSTLTVSNMSPEDSSIYLCSAFRQANYGYTFGSGTRLTVV.

This chain connects TRBV5-6 to TRBJ1-1; no clear D gene. Trimming stripped 4 bases from V and 6 bases from J, with 13 bases between. Germline V CDR1 and CDR2: SGHDT, YYEEEE. The CDR3 loop spans 13 amino acids. CDR3 amino acids: CASSEGIDAEAFF. CDR3 in DNA: TGTGCCAGCAGCGAAGGGATCGACGCTGAAGCTTTCTTT.

This clone was seen just once. The V gene is TRBV2, the J gene TRBJ1-2, with D hard to call. Trimming cost V 7 bases and J 6 bases, with 12 bases left between them. Germline lookup yields CDR1 SNHLY and CDR2 FYNNEI. The CDR3 sequence is 12 residues long. For the CDR3, the DNA is TGTGCCAGCACCACAGAGGGCGATGGCTACACCTTC. It is translated as CASTTEGDGYTF.

This clone was recorded only once. The chain has TRBV10-3 and TRBJ1-2, with 9 bases identical to TRBD1. This CDR3 has 13 amino acids. The germline V gene has CDR1 ENHRY and CDR2 SYGVKD. With V trimmed by 8 bases and J by 7 bases, 8 bases remained unmatched. The CDR3 here is CAIQGQGQTGYTF. For the CDR3, the DNA is TGTGCCATCCAAGGACAGGGGCAAACTGGCTACACCTTC.

J is TRBJ2-4 and V is TRBV11-3, with D possibly being TRBD1 (6 bases). Germline V gene lookup returns CDR1 SGHNT and CDR2 YENEEA. The CDR3 is 13 residues long. The germline V and J ends were trimmed by 6 bases and 3 bases, with 9 bases remaining between them. DNA for the CDR3: TGTGCCAGCAGTGAGACAGGCAAAAACATTCAGTACTTC. It codes for CASSETGKNIQYF.

This clone was seen once. The V and J genes are TRBV14 and TRBJ2-7; TRBD2 aligns across 8 bases. V shed 2 bases, J shed 3 bases, and the junction held 6 bases outside the gene matches. CDR3 length: 15 residues. Per the germline V gene, CDR1 is SGHDN and CDR2 is FVKESK. The CDR3, as DNA: TGTGCCAGCAGCCAACCGGGACTAGGGGACTACGAGCAGTACTTC. Protein: CASSQPGLGDYEQYF.

The rearrangement uses TRBV4-3 and TRBJ2-3; 12 nucleotides line up with TRBD2. CDR1 and CDR2 from the germline V gene are LGHNA and YSLEER. J gave up 3 bases and V 0 bases, and 7 bases lay outside the gene matches. CDR3 length: 18 residues. In DNA form, the CDR3 reads TGCGCCAGCAGCCAAGAAGGGCTAGCGGGGGGGCCTACAGATACGCAGTATTTT. Its protein product is CASSQEGLAGGPTDTQYF.

The chain combines TRBV6-1 with TRBJ1-2, with TRBD1 matching 10 bases. Germline CDR1 reads MNHNS; CDR2 reads SASEGT. This CDR3 has 14 amino acids. After removal of 4 bases from V and 6 bases from J, the junction contained 5 bases not matched to a gene. CDR3 DNA: TGTGCCAGCAGTGGTCGACAGGGGGCCAATGGCTACACCTTC. It translates to CASSGRQGANGYTF.

CDR3 coding DNA: TGTGCCAGCAGGACCGGGACACCGATGGAAAAACTGTTTTTT. Amino acid sequence: CASRTGTPMEKLFF. The chain links TRBV7-9 to TRBJ1-4, with D tentatively TRBD1 (6 bases). The CDR3 is 14 amino acids. In germline, CDR1 is SEHNR, CDR2 FQNEAQ (reference sequence). The V gene lost 6 bases and the J gene lost 8 bases, with 16 bases spanning the gap.

In this sample, this clone turned up once. The V and J genes are TRBV6-5 and TRBJ1-6; D possibly corresponds to TRBD1 (5 bases). The CDR3 totals 14 residues. Germline CDR1 MNHEY, CDR2 SVGAGI. V gave up 8 bases and J gave up 6 bases, with 14 bases separating them. CDR3 nucleotides: TGTGCCAGCGTAAGGGGCAGCGGTAATTCACCCCTCCACTTT. Translating gives CASVRGSGNSPLHF.

The CDR3 reads CASSLGYRDGYEQYF. The DNA for the CDR3 is TGTGCCAGCAGCTTAGGATACCGGGACGGCTACGAGCAGTACTTC. The gene calls are TRBV13 and TRBJ2-7; D might be TRBD1 or TRBD2, each matching 5 bases. The CDR3 is 15 amino acids. V lost 0 bases and J lost 3, with 12 bases in between. CDR1 is PRHDT and CDR2 is FYEKMQ in the germline V gene (reference sequence).

The genes are TRBV6-5 and TRBJ1-6; 7 nucleotides match TRBD1. Per germline, CDR1 MNHEY and CDR2 SVGAGI. This CDR3 contains 14 residues. Germline trimming cut 5 bases from V and 7 bases from J; bases unmatched to any gene: 5. CDR3 nucleotide sequence: TGTGCCAGCAGTAGGCAGGGGGTCAATTCACCCCTCCACTTT. Its translation is CASSRQGVNSPLHF.

The V gene is TRBV5-1, the J gene TRBJ2-3, with 12 bases lining up with TRBD2. This CDR3 spans 16 amino acids. Germline V gene data show CDR1 as SGHRS and CDR2 as YFSETQ. Losses at the gene ends were 0 bases for V and 8 bases for J; bases not matched to a gene: 7. The CDR3 region is CASSLVASGGVGTQYF. DNA for the CDR3: TGCGCCAGCAGCTTGGTTGCTAGCGGGGGGGTAGGTACGCAGTATTTT.

This chain uses TRBV7-8 with TRBJ2-3, with TRBD1 as a possible D gene (6 bases). V gave up 1 base and J gave up 3 bases, with 14 bases separating them. The CDR3 contains 16 residues. CDR1 and CDR2 from the germline V gene are SGHVS and FQNEAQ. For the CDR3, the DNA is TGTGCCAGCAGCTTAGGGCCGACAGGTGGGACAGATACGCAGTATTTT. It translates to CASSLGPTGGTDTQYF.

The table lists this clone with a count of one. This sequence joins TRBV30 and TRBJ2-3; perhaps TRBD2 as D (6 bases). V was shortened by 0 bases and J by 3 bases, with 7 bases between the two germline ends. Germline V lookup: CDR1 GTSNPN, CDR2 SVGIG (reference sequence). The CDR3 covers 13 residues. The CDR3: CAWSVAGTDTQYF. DNA for the CDR3: TGTGCCTGGAGTGTTGCGGGAACAGATACGCAGTATTTT.